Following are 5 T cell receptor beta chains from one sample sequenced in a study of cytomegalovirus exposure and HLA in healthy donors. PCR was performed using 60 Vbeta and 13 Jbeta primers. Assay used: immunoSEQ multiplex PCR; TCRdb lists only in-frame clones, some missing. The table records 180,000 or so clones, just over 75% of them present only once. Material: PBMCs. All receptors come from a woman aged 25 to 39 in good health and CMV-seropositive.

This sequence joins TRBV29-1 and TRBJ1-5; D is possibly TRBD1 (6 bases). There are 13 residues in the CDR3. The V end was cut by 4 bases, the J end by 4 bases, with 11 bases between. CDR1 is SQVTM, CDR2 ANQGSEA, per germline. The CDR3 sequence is CSVVYRANQPQHF. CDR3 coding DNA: TGCAGCGTTGTATACAGGGCTAATCAGCCCCAGCATTTT.

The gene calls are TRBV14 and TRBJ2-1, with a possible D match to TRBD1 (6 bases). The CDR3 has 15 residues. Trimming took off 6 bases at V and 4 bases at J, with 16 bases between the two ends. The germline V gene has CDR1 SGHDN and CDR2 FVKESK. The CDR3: CASRLTGHPYNEQFF. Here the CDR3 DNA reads TGTGCCAGCAGGCTTACGGGACACCCTTACAATGAGCAGTTCTTC.

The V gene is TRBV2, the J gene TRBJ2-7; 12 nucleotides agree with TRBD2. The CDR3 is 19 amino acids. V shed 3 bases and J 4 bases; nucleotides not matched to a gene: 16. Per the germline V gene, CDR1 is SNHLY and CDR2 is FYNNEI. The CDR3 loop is CASSEVRPGLAGKMYEQYF. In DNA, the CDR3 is TGTGCCAGCAGTGAGGTACGGCCCGGACTAGCGGGGAAAATGTACGAGCAGTACTTC.

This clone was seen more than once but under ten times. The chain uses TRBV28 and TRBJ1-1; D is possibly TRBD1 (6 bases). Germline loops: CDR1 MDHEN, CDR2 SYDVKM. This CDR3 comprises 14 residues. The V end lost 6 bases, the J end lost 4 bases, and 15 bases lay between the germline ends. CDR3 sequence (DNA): TGTGCCAGCAGCCCTACAGGGAGGGGCACTGAAGCTTTCTTT. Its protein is CASSPTGRGTEAFF.

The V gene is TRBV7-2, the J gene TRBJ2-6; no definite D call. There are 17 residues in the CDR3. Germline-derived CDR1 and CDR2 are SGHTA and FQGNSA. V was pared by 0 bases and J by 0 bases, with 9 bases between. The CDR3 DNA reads TGTGCCAGCAGCTTAGCGGCCCATAACTCTGGGGCCAACGTCCTGACTTTC. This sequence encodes CASSLAAHNSGANVLTF.